Shown below are 8 T cell receptor beta chains from a single sample sequenced in a study of shared clonotypes between healthy human individuals. Assay: immunoSEQ multiplex PCR; the TCRdb copy retains only in-frame clones and omits some. The table lists 1.5 million to 2.5 million clones, 85% to 95% of them singletons, with 1.2% in the top ten. Naive CD8 cells comprised CD45RO-negative, CCR7-positively selected cells, excluding terminally differentiated effector memory CD45RA+ cells. Sequenced material: naive CD8+ T cells sorted from blood. All receptors derive from a young man in good health.

The rearrangement links TRBV10-2 to TRBJ1-4; D ambiguous. The germline V and J ends were trimmed by 0 bases and 5 bases, with 7 bases remaining between them. Germline CDR1 and CDR2: WSHSY and SAAADI. The CDR3 is 14 residues long. As DNA, the CDR3 is TGCGCCAGCAGTGAGTCCGGATGGAATGAAAAACTGTTTTTT. This codes for CASSESGWNEKLFF.

This rearrangement joins TRBV19 to TRBJ2-7; 10 bases map to TRBD2. The trim removed 6 bases at V and 2 bases at J, leaving 7 bases unmatched. Germline CDR1 LNHDA, CDR2 SQIVND (reference sequence). CDR3 length: 15 amino acids. The DNA for the CDR3 is TGTGCCAGTAGCCCCTCCCTAGCGGGGGCCTACGAGCAGTACTTC. As protein: CASSPSLAGAYEQYF.

This clone occurred a few times. This rearrangement joins TRBV6-5 to TRBJ1-2; D might be TRBD1 (5 bases). There are 15 residues in the CDR3. Trimming took 1 base from V and 8 from J, leaving 17 bases between them. Per the germline V gene, CDR1 is MNHEY and CDR2 is SVGAGI. The CDR3 bases are TGTGCCAGCAGTTACTTCGAGGGGCAGGGCGAGGGCTACACCTTC. Its translation: CASSYFEGQGEGYTF.

V gene TRBV4-3 combines with J gene TRBJ2-4, with TRBD2 matching over 10 bases. The CDR3 sequence is 15 residues long. The germline CDR1 and CDR2 sequences are LGHNA and YSLEER. V lost 4 bases, J lost 6 bases, and 6 bases stayed unmatched. The CDR3 loop reads CASSPLAGEGNIQYF. For the CDR3, the DNA is TGCGCCAGCAGCCCCCTAGCGGGAGAGGGAAACATTCAGTACTTC.

This chain links TRBV4-3 with TRBJ1-1, with D possibly TRBD1 on 6 matching bases. V was trimmed by 4 bases and J by 3 bases, leaving 9 bases between them. The CDR3 is 13 residues long. Per the germline V gene, CDR1 is LGHNA and CDR2 is YSLEER. The CDR3 sequence: CASSLEGDTEAFF. The CDR3 DNA sequence: TGCGCCAGCAGCCTTGAGGGGGACACTGAAGCTTTCTTT.

The V call is TRBV7-9, the J call TRBJ2-1, with 7 bases lining up with TRBD2. The CDR3 is 17 amino acids. After removal of 2 bases from V and 4 bases from J, the junction contained 11 bases not matched to a gene. Germline values: CDR1 SEHNR, CDR2 FQNEAQ (reference sequence). This CDR3 reads CASSLPYGTNKYNEQFF. For the CDR3, the DNA is TGTGCCAGCAGCTTACCTTACGGGACTAACAAATACAATGAGCAGTTCTTC.

The gene calls are TRBV5-5 and TRBJ1-5, with 7 bases aligning to TRBD1. There are 17 residues in the CDR3. The V and J ends lost 6 bases and 2 bases, in that order; junction bases with no gene match: 14. The germline CDR1 and CDR2 sequences are SGHKS and YYEKEE (reference sequence). The CDR3 sequence: CASNERDRGWGNQPQHF. The CDR3, as DNA: TGTGCCAGCAACGAACGGGACAGAGGTTGGGGCAATCAGCCCCAGCATTTT.

The CDR3 loop reads CASRRRGDTEAFF. The CDR3 region has the DNA TGTGCCAGCAGAAGACGTGGGGATACTGAAGCTTTCTTT. The V gene is TRBV6-6, the J gene TRBJ1-1; D is ambiguous. In germline, CDR1 is MNHNY, CDR2 SVGAGI (reference sequence). Trimming pared 6 bases from V and 5 bases from J, leaving 13 bases between. CDR3 size: 13 residues.